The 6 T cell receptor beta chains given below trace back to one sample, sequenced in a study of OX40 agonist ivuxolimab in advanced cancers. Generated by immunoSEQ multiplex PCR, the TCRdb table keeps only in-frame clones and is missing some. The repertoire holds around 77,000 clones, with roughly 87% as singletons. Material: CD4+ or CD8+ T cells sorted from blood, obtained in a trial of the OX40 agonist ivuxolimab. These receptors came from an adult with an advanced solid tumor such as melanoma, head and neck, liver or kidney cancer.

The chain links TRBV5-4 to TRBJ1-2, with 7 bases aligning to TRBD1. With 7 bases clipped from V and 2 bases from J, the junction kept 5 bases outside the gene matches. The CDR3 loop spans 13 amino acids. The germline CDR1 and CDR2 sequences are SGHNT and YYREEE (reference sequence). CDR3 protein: CASGPQGNYGYTF. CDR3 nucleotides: TGTGCCAGCGGCCCACAGGGGAACTATGGCTACACCTTC.

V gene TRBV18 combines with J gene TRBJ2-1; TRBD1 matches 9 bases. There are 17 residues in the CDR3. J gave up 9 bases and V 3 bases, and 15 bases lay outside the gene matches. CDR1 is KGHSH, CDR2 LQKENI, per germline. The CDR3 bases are TGTGCCAGCTCACCTTTCCAACAGGGGGCGCCTTTGAGTGAGCAGTTCTTC. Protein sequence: CASSPFQQGAPLSEQFF.

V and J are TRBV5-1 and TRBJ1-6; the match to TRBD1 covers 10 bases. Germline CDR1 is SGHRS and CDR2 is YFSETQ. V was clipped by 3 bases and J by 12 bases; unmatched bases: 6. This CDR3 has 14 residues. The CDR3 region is CASSWGTGEGPLHF. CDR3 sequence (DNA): TGCGCCAGCAGCTGGGGGACAGGGGAAGGACCCCTCCACTTT.

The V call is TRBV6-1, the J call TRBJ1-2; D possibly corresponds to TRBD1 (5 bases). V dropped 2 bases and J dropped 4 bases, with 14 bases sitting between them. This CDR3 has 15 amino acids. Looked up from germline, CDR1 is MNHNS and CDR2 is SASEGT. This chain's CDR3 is CASSESPQGGYGYTF. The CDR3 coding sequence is TGTGCCAGCAGTGAAAGCCCCCAGGGTGGCTATGGCTACACCTTC.

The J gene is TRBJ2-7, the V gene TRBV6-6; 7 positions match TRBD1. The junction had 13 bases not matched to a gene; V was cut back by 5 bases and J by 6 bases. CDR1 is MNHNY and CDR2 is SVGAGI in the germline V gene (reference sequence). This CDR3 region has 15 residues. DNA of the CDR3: TGTGCCAGCAGTCCATATGGACAGGACCTGGGCGAGCAGTACTTC. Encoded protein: CASSPYGQDLGEQYF.

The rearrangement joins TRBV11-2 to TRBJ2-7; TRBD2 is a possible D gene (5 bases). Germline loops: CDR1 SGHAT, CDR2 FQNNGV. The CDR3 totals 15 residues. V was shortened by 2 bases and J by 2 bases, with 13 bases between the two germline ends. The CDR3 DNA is TGTGCCAGCAGCTTATTTGTTGCCGGGACCTACGAGCAGTACTTC. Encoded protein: CASSLFVAGTYEQYF.